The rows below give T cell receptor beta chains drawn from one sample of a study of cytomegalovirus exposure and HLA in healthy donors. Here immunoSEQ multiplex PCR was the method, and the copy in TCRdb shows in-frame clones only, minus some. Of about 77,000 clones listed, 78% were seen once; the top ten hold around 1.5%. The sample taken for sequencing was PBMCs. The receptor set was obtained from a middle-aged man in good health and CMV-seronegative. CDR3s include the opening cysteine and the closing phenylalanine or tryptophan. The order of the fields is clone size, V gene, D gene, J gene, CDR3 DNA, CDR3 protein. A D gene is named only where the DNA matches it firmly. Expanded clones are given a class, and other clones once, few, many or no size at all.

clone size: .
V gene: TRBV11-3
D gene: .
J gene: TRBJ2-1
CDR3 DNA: TGTGCCAGCAGCTTAGACCCCATTAGTGAGCAGTTCTTC
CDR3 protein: CASSLDPISEQFF

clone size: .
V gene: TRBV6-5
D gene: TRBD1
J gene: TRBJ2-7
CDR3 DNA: TGTGCCAGCAGGTACACAGGGGGCGCCTACGAGCAGTACTTC
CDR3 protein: CASRYTGGAYEQYF

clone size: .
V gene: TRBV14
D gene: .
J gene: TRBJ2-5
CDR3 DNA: TGTGCCAGCAGCCAAGGACAGCAAGAGACCCAGTACTTC
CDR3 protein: CASSQGQQETQYF

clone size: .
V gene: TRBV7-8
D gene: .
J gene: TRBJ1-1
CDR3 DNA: TGTGCCAGCAGCTTAGGTCGACAGAACACTGAAGCTTTCTTT
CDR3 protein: CASSLGRQNTEAFF

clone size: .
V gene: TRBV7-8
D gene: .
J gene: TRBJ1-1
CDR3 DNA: TGTGCCAGCAGGCTCGGACTCGAGAGCACTGAAGCTTTCTTT
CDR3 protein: CASRLGLESTEAFF

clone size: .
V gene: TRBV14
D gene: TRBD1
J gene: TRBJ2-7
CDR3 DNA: TGTGCCAGCAGCCAAGTCAGGGACAGCGAGACCTACGAGCAGTACTTC
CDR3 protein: CASSQVRDSETYEQYF

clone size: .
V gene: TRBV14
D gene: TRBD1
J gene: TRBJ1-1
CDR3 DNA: TGTGCCAGCAGCCAAGGGATACGTTGGGTCACGAGACAGGGGCCCATGAACACTGAAGCTTTCTTT
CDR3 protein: CASSQGIRWVTRQGPMNTEAFF

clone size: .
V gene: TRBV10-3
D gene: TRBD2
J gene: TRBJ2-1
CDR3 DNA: TGTGCCATCAGTGGAGCGGGGAGGGAGAATGAGCAGTTCTTC
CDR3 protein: CAISGAGRENEQFF

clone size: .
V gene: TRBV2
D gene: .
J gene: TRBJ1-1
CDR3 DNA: TGTGCCAGCAGTGTCGGACAGAACACTGAAGCTTTCTTT
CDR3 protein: CASSVGQNTEAFF

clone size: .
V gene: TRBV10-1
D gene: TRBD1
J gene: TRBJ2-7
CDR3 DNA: TGCGCCAGCAGTGAGGGGACAGGGGATACCTACGAGCAGTACTTC
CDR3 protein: CASSEGTGDTYEQYF

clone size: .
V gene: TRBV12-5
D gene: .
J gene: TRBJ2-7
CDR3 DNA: TGTGCTAGTGGTTTGGCGCTGCGTGTCCGGGACTCGACAAACTACGAGCAGTACTTC
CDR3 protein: CASGLALRVRDSTNYEQYF

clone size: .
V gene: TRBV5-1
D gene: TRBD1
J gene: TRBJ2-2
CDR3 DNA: TGCGCCAGCAGCGGTTTGACAGGGGCCGGGGAGCTGTTTTTT
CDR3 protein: CASSGLTGAGELFF

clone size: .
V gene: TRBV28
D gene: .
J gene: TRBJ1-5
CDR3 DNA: TGTGCCAGCATAAGAGGTTATAGCAATCAGCCCCAGCATTTT
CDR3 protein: CASIRGYSNQPQHF

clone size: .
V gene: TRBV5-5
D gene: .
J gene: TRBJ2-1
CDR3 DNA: TGTGGGCCGGGCTCCTACAATGAGCAGTTCTTC
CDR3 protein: CGPGSYNEQFF

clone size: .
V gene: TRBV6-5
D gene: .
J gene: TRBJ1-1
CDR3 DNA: TGTGCCAGCAGCCCTCCGACAGGGAACACTGAAGCTTTCTTT
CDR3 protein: CASSPPTGNTEAFF

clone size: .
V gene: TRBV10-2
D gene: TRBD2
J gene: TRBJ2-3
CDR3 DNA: TGCGCCAGCAGTGAGTATCTAGCGGGAGGAATCACAGATACGCAGTATTTT
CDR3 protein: CASSEYLAGGITDTQYF

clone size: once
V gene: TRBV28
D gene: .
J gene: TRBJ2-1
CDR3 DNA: TGTGCCAGCAGTTTTTTTGGGAGGAGGTCCTACAATGAGCAGTTCTTC
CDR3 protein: CASSFFGRRSYNEQFF

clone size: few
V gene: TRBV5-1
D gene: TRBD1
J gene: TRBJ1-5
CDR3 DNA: TGCGCCAGCAGCTGCCGGGACAGGGATCAGCCCCAGCATTTT
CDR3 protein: CASSCRDRDQPQHF

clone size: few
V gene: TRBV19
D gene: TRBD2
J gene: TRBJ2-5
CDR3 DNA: TGTGCCAGTAGTATTCTAGCGGGAGGCCACGGAGAGACCCAGTACTTC
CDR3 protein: CASSILAGGHGETQYF

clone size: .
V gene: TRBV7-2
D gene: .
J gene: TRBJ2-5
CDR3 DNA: TGTGCCAGCAGCACGGGACTGGAGCAAGAGACCCAGTACTTC
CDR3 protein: CASSTGLEQETQYF

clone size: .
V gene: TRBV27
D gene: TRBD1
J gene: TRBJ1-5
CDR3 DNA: TGTGCCAGCAGTTTATCGGCAGGGGGCAATCCTCAGCCCCAGCATTTT
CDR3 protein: CASSLSAGGNPQPQHF

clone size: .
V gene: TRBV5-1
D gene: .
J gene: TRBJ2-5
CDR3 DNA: TGCGCCAGCAGCATGGACAAAGAGACCCAGTACTTC
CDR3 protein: CASSMDKETQYF

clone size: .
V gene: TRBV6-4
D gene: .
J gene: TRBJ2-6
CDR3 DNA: TGTGCCAGCAGCGTCACAGGGAATGGGGCCAACGTCCTGACTTTC
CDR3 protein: CASSVTGNGANVLTF

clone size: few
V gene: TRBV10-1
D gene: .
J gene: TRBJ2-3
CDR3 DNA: TGCGCCAGCAGTGAGTCAGCGAGAACGGGAGATACGCAGTATTTT
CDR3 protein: CASSESARTGDTQYF

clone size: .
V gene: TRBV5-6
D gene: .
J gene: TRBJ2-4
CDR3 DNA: TGTGCCAGCAGCCCCCCTGGGGGGACTCTAACTACCAAAAACAGTCAGTACTTC
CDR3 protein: CASSPPGGTLTTKNSQYF

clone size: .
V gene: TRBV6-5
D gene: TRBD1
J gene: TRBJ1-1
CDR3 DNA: TGTGCCAGCAGTCAACAGGGGGCTGAAGCTTTCTTT
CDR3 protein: CASSQQGAEAFF

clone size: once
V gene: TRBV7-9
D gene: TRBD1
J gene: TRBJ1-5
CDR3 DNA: TGTGCCAGCAGCACGGACAGGGAGGGCAATCAGCCCCAGCATTTT
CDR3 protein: CASSTDREGNQPQHF

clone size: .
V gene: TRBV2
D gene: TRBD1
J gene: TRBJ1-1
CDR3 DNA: TGTGCCAGCAGTGGCCAGACAGGGACTGAAGCTTTCTTT
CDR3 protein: CASSGQTGTEAFF

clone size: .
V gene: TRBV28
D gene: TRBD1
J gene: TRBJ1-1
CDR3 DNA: TGTGCCAGCAGTTTCTCAGGGGGCCGAACTGAAGCTTTCTTT
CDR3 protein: CASSFSGGRTEAFF

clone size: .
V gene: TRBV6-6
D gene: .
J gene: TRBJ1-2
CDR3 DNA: TGTGCCAGCAGCACGGGAGCTAACTATGGCTACACCTTC
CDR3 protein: CASSTGANYGYTF

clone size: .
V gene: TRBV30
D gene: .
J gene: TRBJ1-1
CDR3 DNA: TGTGCCTGGAGCCGGCCGGGGGTTGCTGAAGCTTTCTTT
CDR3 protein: CAWSRPGVAEAFF

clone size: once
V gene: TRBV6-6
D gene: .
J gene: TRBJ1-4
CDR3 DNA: TGTGCCAGCAGCCACAGCGACTATAATGAAAAACTGTTTTTT
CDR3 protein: CASSHSDYNEKLFF

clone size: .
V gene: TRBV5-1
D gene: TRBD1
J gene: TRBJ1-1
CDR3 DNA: TGCGCCAGCAGCAACAGGGGCGTTCAGGATGAAGCTTTCTTT
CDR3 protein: CASSNRGVQDEAFF

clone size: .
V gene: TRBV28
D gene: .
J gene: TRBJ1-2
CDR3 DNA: TGTGCCAGCACCCTCGAACAGGGAATCTCTAACTATGGCTACACCTTC
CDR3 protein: CASTLEQGISNYGYTF

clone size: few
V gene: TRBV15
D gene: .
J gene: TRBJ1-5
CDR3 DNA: TGTGCCACCAGCATGGACAAGAAGGGCAATCAGCCCCAGCATTTT
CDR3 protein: CATSMDKKGNQPQHF

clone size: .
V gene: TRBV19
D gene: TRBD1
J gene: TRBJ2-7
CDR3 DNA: TGTGCCAGTAGTATTGGGACAGGGATCGAGCAGTACTTC
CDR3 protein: CASSIGTGIEQYF

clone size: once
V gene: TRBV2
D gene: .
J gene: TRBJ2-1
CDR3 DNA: TGTGCCAGCAGCCCGCCGGGAAGTGAGCAGTTCTTC
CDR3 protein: CASSPPGSEQFF

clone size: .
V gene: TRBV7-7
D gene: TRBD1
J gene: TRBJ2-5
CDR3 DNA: TGTGCTAGCAGCTTTGGGAACACAGGGGTCGGAGAGACCCAGTACTTC
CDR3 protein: CASSFGNTGVGETQYF

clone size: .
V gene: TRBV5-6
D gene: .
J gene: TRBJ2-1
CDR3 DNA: TGTGCCAGCAGCTTCCAGGAGCGGTATGAGCAGTTCTTC
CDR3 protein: CASSFQERYEQFF

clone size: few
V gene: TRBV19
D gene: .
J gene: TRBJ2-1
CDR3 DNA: TGTGCCAGTAGTATGAGGGGGGGGCGACGGGGCAATGAGCAGTTCTTC
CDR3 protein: CASSMRGGRRGNEQFF

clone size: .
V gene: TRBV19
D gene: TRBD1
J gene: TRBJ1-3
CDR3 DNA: TGTGCCAGTAGCGTGGGGACAGGGGGCACCATATATTTT
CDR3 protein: CASSVGTGGTIYF

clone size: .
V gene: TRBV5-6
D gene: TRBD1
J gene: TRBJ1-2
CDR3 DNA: TGTGCCAGCAGCCCCTGGGACAGGCCTAACTATGGCTACACCTTC
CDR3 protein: CASSPWDRPNYGYTF

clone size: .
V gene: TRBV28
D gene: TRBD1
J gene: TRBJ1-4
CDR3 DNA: TGTGCCAGCAGTATGGACAGGTTGGGGGGTGAAAAACTGTTTTTT
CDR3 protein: CASSMDRLGGEKLFF

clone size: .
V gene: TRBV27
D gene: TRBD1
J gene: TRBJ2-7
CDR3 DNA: TGTGCCAGCAGTCCGAGCTTGGGACAGGGGGCTCACGAGCAGTACTTC
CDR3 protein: CASSPSLGQGAHEQYF

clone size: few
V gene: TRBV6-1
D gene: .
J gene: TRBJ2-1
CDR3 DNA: TGTGCCAGCGAGGTCCGCAATGAGCAGTTCTTC
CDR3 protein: CASEVRNEQFF

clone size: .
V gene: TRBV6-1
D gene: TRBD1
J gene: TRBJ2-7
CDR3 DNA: TGTGCCAGTAGTGAAGTGGGACAGGGGTTACCCTACGAGCAGTACTTC
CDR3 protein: CASSEVGQGLPYEQYF

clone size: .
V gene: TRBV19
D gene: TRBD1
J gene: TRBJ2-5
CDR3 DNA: TGTGCCAGTAGTATCCACCCCCCCCGACAGGGTAAACAAGAGACCCAGTACTTC
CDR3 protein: CASSIHPPRQGKQETQYF

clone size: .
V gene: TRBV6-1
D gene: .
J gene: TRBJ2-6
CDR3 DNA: TGTGCCAGCAGTGAGCGACAAGCTACGTCTGGGGCCAACGGCCTGACTTTC
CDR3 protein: CASSERQATSGANGLTF

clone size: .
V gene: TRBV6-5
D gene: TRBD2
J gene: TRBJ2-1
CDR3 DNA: TGTGCCAGCAGTTACTATCAGGGACTAGCGAACAATGAGCAGTTCTTC
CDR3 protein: CASSYYQGLANNEQFF

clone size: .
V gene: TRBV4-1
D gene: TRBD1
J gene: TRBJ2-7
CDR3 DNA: TGCGCCAGCAGCGGACCGGGACAGGCGTTTTACGAGCAGTACTTC
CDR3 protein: CASSGPGQAFYEQYF

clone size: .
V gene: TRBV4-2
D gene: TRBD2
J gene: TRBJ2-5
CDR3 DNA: TGTGCCAGCAGGACTAGACCGGGACTAGCCACGAAGACCCAGTACTTC
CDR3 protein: CASRTRPGLATKTQYF

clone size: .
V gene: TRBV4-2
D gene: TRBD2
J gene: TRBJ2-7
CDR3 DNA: TGTGCCAGCAGCCAAGGACTAGCGGGAGTATACGAGCAGTACTTC
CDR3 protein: CASSQGLAGVYEQYF

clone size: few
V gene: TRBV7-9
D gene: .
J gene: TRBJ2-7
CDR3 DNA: TGTGCCAGCAGCTTAGACGTGGTTAGCTCCTACGAGCAGTACTTC
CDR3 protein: CASSLDVVSSYEQYF

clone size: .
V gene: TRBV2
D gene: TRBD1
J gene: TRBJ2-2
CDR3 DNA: TGTGCCAGCAGTGAAGACGGGACAGACTACGGGGAGCTGTTTTTT
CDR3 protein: CASSEDGTDYGELFF

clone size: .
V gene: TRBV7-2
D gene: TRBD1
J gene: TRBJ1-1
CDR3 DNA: TGTGCCAGCAGCTCGAGGACAGGGGGAGCTTTCTTT
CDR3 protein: CASSSRTGGAFF